This TCR beta chain was profiled in a study of T cells in localized non-small cell lung cancer. Points from the study as a whole: Elevated blood T cell density was associated with longer overall survival. Tumor showed lower T cell clonality than uninvolved adjacent lung, where it was highest.

TCRdb's copy holds only in-frame clones and misses some; the assay was immunoSEQ multiplex PCR. The data contain 90,000 to 95,000 clones, approximately 86% of them singletons. Comments on this clone: Its target is unknown.

Germline assignment: CDR1 LNHNV and CDR2 YYDKDF (reference sequence). The CDR3 is 14 amino acids. With 5 bases removed from V and 4 bases from J, the gap between germline ends came to 14 bases. The starting material was peripheral blood, obtained before any cancer treatment. This receptor was identified in a man between 40 and 70 years old with stage I squamous cell lung carcinoma. This rearrangement joins TRBV15 to TRBJ1-2, with D maybe TRBD1 (5 bases). CDR3 in amino acids: CATSSSGRTYGYTF. As DNA, the CDR3 is TGTGCCACCAGCTCTTCGGGACGCACCTATGGCTACACCTTC.